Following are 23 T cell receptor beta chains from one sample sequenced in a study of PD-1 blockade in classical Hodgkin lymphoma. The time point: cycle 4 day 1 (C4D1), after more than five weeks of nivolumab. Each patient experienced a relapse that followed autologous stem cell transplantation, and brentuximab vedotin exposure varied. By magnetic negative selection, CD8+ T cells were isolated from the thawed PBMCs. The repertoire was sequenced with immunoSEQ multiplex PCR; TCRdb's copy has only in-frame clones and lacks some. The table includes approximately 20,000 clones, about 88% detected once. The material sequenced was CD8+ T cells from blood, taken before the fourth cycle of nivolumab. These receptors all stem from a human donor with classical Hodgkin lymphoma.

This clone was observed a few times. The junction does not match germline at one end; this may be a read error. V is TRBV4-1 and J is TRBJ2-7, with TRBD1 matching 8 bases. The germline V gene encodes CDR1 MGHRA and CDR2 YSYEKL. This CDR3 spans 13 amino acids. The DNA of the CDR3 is TGCGCCAGCAGCCAAACCGGACAGGGCCTCAGGGACTTC. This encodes CASSQTGQGLRDF.

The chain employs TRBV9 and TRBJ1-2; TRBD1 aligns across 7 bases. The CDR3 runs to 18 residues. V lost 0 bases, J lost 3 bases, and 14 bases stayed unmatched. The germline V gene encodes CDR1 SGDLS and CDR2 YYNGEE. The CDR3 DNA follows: TGTGCCAGCAGCGTAGCAAGTTGGGGAGGACAGGCCGACTATGGCTACACCTTC. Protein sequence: CASSVASWGGQADYGYTF.

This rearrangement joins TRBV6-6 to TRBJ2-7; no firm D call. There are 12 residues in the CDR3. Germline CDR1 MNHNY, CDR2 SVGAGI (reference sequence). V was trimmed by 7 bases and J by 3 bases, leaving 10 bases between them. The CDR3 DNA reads TGTGCCAGCAAGGGATTACGCTACGAGCAGTACTTC. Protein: CASKGLRYEQYF.

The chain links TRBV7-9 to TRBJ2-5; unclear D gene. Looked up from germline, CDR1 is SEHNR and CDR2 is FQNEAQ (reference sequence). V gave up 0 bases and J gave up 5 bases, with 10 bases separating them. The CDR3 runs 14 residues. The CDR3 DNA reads TGTGCCAGCAGCTTAGCGTGGCAGAGGGAGACCCAGTACTTC. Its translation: CASSLAWQRETQYF. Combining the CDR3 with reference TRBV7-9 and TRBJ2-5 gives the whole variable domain DTGVSQNPRHKITKRGQNVTFRCDPISEHNRLYWYRQTLGQGPEFLTYFQNEAQLEKSRLLSDRFSAERPKGSFSTLEIQRTEQGDSAMYLCASSLAWQRETQYFGPGTRLLVL.

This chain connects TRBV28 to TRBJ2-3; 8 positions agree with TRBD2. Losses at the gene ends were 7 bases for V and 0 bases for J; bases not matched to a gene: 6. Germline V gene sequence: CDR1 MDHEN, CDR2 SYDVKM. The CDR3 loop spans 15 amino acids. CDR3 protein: CASNLLAVSTDTQYF. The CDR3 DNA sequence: TGTGCCAGCAACCTACTAGCGGTTAGCACAGATACGCAGTATTTT.

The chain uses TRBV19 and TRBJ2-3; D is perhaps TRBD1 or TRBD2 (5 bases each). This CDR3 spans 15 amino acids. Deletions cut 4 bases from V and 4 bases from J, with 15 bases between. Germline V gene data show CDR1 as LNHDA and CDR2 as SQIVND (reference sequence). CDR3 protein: CASSRVWGKSDTQYF. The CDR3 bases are TGTGCCAGTAGTAGAGTTTGGGGGAAGTCAGATACGCAGTATTTT.

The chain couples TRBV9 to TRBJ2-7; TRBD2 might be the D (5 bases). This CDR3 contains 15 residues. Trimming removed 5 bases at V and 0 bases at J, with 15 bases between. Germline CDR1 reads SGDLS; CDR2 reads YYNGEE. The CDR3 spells CASSPRGESSYEQYF. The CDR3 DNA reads TGTGCCAGCAGTCCCCGGGGAGAGAGCTCCTACGAGCAGTACTTC.

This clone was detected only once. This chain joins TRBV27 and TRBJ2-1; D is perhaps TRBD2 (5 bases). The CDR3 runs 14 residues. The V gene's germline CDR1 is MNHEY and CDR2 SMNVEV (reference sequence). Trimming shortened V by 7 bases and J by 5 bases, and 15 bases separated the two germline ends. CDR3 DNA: TGTGCCAGCACAATACTGCCGGGGAACAATGAGCAGTTCTTC. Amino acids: CASTILPGNNEQFF.

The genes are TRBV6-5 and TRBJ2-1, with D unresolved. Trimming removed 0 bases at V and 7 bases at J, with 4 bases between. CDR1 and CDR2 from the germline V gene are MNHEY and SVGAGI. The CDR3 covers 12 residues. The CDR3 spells CASSYSGNEQFF. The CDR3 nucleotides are TGTGCCAGCAGTTACTCGGGTAATGAGCAGTTCTTC.

The CDR3 spells CASSGTGGRYNEQFF. CDR3 coding DNA: TGTGCCAGCAGCGGTACAGGCGGTCGTTACAATGAGCAGTTCTTC. The chain uses TRBV9 and TRBJ2-1; D perhaps matches TRBD1 (5 bases). The CDR3 is made up of 15 amino acids. V was cut by 3 bases and J by 4 bases, with 14 bases left in between. Germline V gene lookup returns CDR1 SGDLS and CDR2 YYNGEE.

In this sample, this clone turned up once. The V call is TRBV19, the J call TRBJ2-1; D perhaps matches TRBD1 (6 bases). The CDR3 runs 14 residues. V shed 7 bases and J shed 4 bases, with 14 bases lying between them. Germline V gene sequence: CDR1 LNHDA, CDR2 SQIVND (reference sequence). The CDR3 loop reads CASTGPGVYNEQFF. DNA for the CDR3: TGTGCCAGTACCGGCCCAGGGGTGTACAATGAGCAGTTCTTC.

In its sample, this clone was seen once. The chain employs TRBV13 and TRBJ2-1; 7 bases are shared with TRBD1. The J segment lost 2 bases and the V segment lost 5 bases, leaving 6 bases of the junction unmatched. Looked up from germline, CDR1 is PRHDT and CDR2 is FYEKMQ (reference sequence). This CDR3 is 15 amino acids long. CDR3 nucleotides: TGTGCCAGCAGCCTGGGTCAGGGGGCCTACAATGAGCAGTTCTTC. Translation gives CASSLGQGAYNEQFF.

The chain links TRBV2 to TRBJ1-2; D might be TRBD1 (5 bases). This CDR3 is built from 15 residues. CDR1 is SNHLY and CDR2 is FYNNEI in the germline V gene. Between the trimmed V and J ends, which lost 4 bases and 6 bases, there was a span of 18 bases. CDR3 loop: CASSAQGAFRDGYTF. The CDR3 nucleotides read TGTGCCAGCAGTGCCCAGGGCGCCTTTAGGGATGGCTACACCTTC.

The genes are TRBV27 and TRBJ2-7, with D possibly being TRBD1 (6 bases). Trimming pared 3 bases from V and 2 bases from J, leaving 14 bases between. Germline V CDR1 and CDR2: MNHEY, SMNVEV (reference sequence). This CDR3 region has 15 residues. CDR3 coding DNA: TGTGCCAGCAGTTTGTTACGGACAGCTGCCTACGAGCAGTACTTC. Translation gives CASSLLRTAAYEQYF.

CDR3 sequence (DNA): TGTGCCAGTAGTAAATGGCCCTTGTCGGACTACGAGCAGTACTTC. Translating it yields CASSKWPLSDYEQYF. The chain recombines TRBV19 with TRBJ2-7; D uncertain. The CDR3 loop spans 15 amino acids. From germline, CDR1 is LNHDA and CDR2 SQIVND (reference sequence). V was shortened by 4 bases and J by 3 bases, with 16 bases between the two germline ends. The full variable domain, in which reference TRBV19 and TRBJ2-7 provide the parts outside the CDR3, is DGGITQSPKYLFRKEGQNVTLSCEQNLNHDAMYWYRQDPGQGLRLIYYSQIVNDFQKGDIAEGYSVSREKKESFPLTVTSAQKNPTAFYLCASSKWPLSDYEQYFGPGTRLTVT.

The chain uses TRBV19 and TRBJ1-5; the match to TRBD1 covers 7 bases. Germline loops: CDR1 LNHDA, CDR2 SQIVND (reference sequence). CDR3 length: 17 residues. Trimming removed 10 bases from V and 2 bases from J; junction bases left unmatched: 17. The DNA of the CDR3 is TGTGCCACCACGGGACAGAAAATAGCATTAGGCAATCAGCCCCAGCATTTT. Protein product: CATTGQKIALGNQPQHF.

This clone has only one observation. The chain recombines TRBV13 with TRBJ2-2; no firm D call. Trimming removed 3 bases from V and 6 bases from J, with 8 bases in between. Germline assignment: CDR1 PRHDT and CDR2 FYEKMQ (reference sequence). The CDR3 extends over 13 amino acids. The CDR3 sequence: CASSFGFPGELFF. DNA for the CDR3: TGTGCCAGCAGCTTTGGGTTCCCCGGGGAGCTGTTTTTT.

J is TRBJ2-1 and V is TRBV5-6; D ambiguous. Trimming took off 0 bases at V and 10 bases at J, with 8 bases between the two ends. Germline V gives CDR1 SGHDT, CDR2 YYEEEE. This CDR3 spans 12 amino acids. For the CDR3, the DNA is TGTGCCAGCAGCTTGGGGGCTTACGAGCAGTTCTTC. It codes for CASSLGAYEQFF.

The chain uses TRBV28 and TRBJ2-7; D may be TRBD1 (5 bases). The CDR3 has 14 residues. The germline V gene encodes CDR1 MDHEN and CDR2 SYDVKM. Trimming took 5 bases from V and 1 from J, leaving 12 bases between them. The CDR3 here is CASSRTGSSYEQYF. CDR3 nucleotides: TGTGCCAGCAGTCGAACAGGTTCGTCCTACGAGCAGTACTTC.

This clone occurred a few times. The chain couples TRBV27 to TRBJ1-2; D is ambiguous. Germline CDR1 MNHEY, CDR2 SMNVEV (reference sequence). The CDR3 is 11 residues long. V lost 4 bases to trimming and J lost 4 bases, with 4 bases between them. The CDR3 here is CASSSAYGYTF. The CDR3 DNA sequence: TGTGCCAGCAGTTCAGCCTATGGCTACACCTTC.

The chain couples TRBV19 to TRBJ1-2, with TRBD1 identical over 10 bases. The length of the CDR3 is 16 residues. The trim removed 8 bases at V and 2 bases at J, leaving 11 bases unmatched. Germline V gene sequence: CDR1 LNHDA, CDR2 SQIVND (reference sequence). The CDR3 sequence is CASAGIGTGENYGYTF. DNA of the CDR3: TGTGCCAGTGCGGGGATAGGGACAGGGGAGAACTATGGCTACACCTTC.

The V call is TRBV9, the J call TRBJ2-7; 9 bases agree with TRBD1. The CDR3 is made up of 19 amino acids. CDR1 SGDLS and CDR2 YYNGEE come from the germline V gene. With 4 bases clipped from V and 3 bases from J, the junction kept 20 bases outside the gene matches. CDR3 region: CASSPYSMPSGTGLYEQYF. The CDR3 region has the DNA TGTGCCAGCAGCCCATACAGTATGCCGTCCGGGACAGGGCTCTACGAGCAGTACTTC.

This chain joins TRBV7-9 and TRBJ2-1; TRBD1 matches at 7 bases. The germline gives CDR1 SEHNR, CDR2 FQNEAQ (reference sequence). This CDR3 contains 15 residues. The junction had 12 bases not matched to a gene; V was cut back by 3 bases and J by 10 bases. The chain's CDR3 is CASSLVGQPLHEQFF. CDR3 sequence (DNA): TGTGCCAGCAGCTTGGTGGGACAGCCGCTTCACGAGCAGTTCTTC.